This T cell receptor beta chain is from a study of cytomegalovirus exposure and HLA in healthy donors. Overall study results and limits: A later analysis linked a missense variant in DCLRE1C to the trimming of TCR beta V and J genes. Analysis was performed later, and it showed HLA-associated TCR beta chains to be more clonally expanded than equally common others. Accurate prediction of HLA-A and HLA-B alleles (for most subjects) was reportedly achieved from TCR beta sequences.

PCR was performed using 60 Vbeta and 13 Jbeta primers. This table comes from immunoSEQ multiplex PCR, and its TCRdb copy is limited to in-frame clones, with some not included. Of roughly 100,000 clones detected, around 84% appear once; the ten largest clones hold 1.3%. To note about this clone: The antigen is unknown.

The TCR sequence derives from a man aged 25 to 40 in good health and CMV-seronegative. The sample comprised PBMCs.

In nucleotides, the CDR3 is TGCGCCAGCAGCCATCAGGGGACCGGGGAGCTGTTTTTT. This gives the protein CASSHQGTGELFF. V usage is TRBV4-1 and J usage is TRBJ2-2; weak D call: TRBD1 (6 bases). This CDR3 is built from 13 residues. V lost 3 bases and J lost 5, with 7 bases in between. Germline CDR1 and CDR2: MGHRA and YSYEKL.